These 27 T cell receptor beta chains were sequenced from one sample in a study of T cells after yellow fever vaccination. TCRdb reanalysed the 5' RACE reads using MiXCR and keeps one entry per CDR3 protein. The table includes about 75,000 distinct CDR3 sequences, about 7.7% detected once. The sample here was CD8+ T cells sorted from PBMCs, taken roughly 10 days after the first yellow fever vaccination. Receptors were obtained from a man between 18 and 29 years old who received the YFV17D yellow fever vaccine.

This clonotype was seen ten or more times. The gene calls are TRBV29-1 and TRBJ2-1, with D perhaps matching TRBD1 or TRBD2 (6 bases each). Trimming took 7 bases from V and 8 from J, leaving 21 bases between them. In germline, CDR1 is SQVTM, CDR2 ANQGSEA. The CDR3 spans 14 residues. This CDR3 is CSAAHRDSVHEQFF. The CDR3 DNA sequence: TGCAGCGCCGCACACAGGGACTCGGTCCATGAGCAGTTCTTC.

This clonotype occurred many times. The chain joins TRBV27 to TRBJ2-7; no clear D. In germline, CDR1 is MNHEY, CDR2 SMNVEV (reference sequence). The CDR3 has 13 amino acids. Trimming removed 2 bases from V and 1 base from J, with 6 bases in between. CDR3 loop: CASSLGRSYEQYF. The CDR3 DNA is TGTGCCAGCAGTTTAGGCAGATCCTACGAGCAGTACTTC.

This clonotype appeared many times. The CDR3 nucleotides read TGTGCCAGCAGTCGGCAGATTTTTATTTCTAGCACAGATACGCAGTATTTT. Encoded protein: CASSRQIFISSTDTQYF. The chain joins TRBV27 to TRBJ2-3; D is ambiguous. CDR1 and CDR2 (germline): MNHEY, SMNVEV (reference sequence). Trimming stripped 5 bases from V and 0 bases from J, with 18 bases between. The CDR3 runs to 17 residues.

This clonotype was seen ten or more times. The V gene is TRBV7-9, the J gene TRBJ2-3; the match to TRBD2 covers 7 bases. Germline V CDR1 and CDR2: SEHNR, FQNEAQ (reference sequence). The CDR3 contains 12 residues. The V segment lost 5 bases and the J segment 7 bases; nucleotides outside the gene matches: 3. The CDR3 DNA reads TGTGCCAGCAGCGGGGGGGGGAATACGCAGTATTTT. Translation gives CASSGGGNTQYF.

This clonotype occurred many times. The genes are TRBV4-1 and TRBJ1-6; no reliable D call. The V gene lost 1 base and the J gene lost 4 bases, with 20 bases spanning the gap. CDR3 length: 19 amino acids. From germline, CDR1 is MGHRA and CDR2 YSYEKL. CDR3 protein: CASSQVSPNRDSYNSPLHF. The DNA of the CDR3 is TGCGCCAGCAGCCAAGTGAGCCCAAACCGGGATTCGTATAATTCACCCCTCCACTTT.

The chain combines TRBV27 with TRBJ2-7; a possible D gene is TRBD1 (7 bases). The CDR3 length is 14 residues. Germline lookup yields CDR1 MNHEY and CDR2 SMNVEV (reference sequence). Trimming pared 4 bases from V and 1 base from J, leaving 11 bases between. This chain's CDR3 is CASSWAGGSYEQYF. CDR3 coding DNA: TGTGCCAGCAGTTGGGCAGGGGGGTCCTACGAGCAGTACTTC.

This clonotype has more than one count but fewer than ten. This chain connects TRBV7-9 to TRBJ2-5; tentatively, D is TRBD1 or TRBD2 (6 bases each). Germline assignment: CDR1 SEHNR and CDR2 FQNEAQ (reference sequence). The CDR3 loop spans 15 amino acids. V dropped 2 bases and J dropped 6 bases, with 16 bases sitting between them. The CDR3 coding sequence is TGTGCCAGCAGCTTATCCGAGGACGGGGGCCAGACCCAGTACTTC. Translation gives CASSLSEDGGQTQYF.

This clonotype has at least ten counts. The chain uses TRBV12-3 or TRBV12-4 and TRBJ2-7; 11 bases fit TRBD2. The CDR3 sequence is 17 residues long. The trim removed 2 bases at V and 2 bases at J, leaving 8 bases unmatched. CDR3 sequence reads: CASSLTGLAAVTYEQYF. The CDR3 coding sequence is TGTGCCAGCAGTTTAACGGGACTAGCGGCCGTCACCTACGAGCAGTACTTC.

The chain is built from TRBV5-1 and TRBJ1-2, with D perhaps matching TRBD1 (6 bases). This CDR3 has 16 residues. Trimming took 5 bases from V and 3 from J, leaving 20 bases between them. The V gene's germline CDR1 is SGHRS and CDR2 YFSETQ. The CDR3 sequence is CASRVPRGPSDYGYTF. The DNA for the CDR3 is TGCGCCAGCAGGGTGCCCAGGGGCCCCTCGGACTATGGCTACACCTTC.

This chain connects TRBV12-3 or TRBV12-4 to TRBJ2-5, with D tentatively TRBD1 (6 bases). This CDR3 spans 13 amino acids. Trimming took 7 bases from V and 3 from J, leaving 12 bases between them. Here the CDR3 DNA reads TGTGCCAGCAACAGGGCAGGAGAAGAGACCCAGTACTTC. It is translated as CASNRAGEETQYF.

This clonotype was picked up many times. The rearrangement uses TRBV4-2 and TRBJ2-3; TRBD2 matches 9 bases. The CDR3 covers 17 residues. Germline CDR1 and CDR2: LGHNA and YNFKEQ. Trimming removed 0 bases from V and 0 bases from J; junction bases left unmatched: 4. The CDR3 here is CASSQDWSGGSTDTQYF. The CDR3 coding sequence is TGTGCCAGCAGCCAAGATTGGAGCGGGGGGAGCACAGATACGCAGTATTTT.

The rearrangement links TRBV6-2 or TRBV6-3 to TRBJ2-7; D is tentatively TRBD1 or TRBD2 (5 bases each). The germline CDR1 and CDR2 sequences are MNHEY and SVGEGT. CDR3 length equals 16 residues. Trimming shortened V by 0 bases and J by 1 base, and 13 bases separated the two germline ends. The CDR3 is CASSYSPGRLSYEQYV. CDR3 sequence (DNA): TGTGCCAGCAGTTACTCCCCGGGACGGCTTTCCTACGAGCAGTACGTC.

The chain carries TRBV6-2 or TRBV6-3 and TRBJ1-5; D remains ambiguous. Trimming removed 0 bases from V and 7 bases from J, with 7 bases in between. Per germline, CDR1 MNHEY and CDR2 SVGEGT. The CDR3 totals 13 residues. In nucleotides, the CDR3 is TGTGCCAGCAGTTACTCCGAGGGACAGCCCCAGCATTTT. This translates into CASSYSEGQPQHF.

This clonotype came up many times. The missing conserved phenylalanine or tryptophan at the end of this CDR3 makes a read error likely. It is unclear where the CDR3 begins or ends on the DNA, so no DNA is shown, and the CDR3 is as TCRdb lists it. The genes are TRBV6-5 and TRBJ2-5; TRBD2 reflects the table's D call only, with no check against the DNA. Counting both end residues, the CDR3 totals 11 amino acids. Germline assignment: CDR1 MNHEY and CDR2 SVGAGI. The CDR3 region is CASSYSQRGAV.

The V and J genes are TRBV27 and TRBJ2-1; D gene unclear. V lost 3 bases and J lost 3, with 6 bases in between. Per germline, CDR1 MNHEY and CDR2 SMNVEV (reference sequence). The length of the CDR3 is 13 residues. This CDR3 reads CASSFKDYNEQFF. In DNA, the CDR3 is TGTGCCAGCAGTTTCAAGGACTACAATGAGCAGTTCTTC.

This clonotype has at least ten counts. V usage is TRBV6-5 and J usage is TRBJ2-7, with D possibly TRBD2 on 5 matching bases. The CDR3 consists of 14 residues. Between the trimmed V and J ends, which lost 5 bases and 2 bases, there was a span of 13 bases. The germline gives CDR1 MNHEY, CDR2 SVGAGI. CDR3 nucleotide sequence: TGTGCCAGCAGTCTCCGACTGGGAGCCTACGAGCAGTACGTC. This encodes CASSLRLGAYEQYV.

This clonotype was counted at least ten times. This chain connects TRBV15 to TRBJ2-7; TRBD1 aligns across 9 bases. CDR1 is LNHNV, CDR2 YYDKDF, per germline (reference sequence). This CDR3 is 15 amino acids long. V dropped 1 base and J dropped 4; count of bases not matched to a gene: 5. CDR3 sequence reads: CATSRVGTGSYEQYF. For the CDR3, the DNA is TGTGCCACCAGCAGAGTGGGGACAGGGAGTTACGAGCAGTACTTC.

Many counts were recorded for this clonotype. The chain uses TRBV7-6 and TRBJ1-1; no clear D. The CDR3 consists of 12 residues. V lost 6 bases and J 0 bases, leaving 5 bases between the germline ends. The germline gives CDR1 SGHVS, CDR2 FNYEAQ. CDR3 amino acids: CASRNMNTEAFF. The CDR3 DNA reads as TGTGCCAGCAGGAACATGAACACTGAAGCTTTCTTT.

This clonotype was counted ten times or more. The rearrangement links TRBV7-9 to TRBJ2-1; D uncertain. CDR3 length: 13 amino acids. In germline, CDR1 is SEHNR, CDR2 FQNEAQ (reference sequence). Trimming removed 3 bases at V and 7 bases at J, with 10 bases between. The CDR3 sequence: CASSFQNQNEQFF. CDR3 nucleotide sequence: TGTGCCAGCAGCTTCCAAAATCAGAATGAGCAGTTCTTC.

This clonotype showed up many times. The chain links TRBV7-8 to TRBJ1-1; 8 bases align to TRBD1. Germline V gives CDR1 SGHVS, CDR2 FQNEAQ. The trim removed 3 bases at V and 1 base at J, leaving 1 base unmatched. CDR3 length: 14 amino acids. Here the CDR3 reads CASSFTGGNTEAFF. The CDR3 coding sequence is TGTGCCAGCAGCTTTACAGGGGGGAACACTGAAGCTTTCTTT.

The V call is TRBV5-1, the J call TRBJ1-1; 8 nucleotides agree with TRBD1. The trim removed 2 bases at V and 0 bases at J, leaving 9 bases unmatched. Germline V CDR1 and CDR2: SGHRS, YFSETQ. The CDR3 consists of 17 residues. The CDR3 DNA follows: TGCGCCAGCAGCTTCAATCTTAACAGGGGGTTGAACACTGAAGCTTTCTTT. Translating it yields CASSFNLNRGLNTEAFF.

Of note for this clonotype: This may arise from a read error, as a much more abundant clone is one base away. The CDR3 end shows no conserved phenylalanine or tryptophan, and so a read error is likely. The CDR3 DNA reads TGTGCCAGCAGCTTACCGACAGGGGCTAATCAGCCCCAGCATCTT. The encoded protein is CASSLPTGANQPQHL. The chain recombines TRBV7-8 with TRBJ1-5; TRBD1 agrees at 8 bases. Losses at the gene ends were 2 bases for V and 4 bases for J; bases not matched to a gene: 4. This CDR3 is built from 15 residues. From germline, CDR1 is SGHVS and CDR2 FQNEAQ.

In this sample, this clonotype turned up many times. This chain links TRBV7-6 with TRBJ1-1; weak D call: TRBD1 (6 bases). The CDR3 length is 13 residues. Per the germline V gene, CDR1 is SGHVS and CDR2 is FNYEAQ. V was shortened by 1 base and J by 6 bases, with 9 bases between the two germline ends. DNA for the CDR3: TGTGCCAGCAGCTTAGGGAGGGGGTCTGAAGCTTTCTTT. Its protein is CASSLGRGSEAFF.

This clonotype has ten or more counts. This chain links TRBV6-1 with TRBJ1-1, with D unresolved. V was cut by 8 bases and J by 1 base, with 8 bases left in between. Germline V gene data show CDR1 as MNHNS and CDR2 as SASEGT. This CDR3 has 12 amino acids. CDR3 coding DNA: TGTGCCAGCGGGCGGAGGAACACTGAAGCTTTCTTT. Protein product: CASGRRNTEAFF.

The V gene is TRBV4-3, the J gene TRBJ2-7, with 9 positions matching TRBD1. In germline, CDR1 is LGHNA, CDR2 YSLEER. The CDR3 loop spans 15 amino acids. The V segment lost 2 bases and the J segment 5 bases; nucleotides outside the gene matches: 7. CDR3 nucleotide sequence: TGCGCCAGCAGCCAACTCACAGGGGGCTTCGACGAGCAGTACTTC. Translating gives CASSQLTGGFDEQYF.

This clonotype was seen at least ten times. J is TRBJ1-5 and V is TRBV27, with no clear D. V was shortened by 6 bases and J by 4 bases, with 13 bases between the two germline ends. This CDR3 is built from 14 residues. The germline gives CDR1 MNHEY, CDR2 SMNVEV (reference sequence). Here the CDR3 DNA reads TGTGCCAGCAGGCCGGGAACCACTAATCAGCCCCAGCATTTT. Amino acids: CASRPGTTNQPQHF.

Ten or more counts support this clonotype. DNA for the CDR3: TGCAGCGTCGGGGGCGAGGTCACTTTCACTGAAGCTTTCTTT. This gives the protein CSVGGEVTFTEAFF. V usage is TRBV29-1 and J usage is TRBJ1-1, with D tentatively TRBD1 (6 bases). Deletions cut 6 bases from V and 4 bases from J, with 18 bases between. The CDR3 loop spans 14 amino acids. Per the germline V gene, CDR1 is SQVTM and CDR2 is ANQGSEA.